These 7 T cell receptor beta chains originate from one sample sequenced in a study of T cells in Graves' hyperthyroidism and ophthalmopathy (dated by TCRdb to about 2019). Libraries were built with multiplex PCR. TCRdb shows the sequencer as Illumina HiSeq 2000. TCR beta CDR3 regions were amplified from RNA transcripts. The first round of RT-PCR for the TCR CDR3 was performed with the HTBI primer set and the Qiagen OneStep RT-PCR kit. Starting from the raw public reads, TCRdb applied fastp trimming at Q25, assembled clones with MiXCR and retained in-frame beta chains. Identical CDR3 proteins give one entry, which carries the most common genes and DNA. This sample lists 350,000 or so distinct CDR3 sequences; roughly 18% were detected once. The biggest ten clones account for roughly 49% of the sample. Sequencing input: blood. The receptor source for this set is a woman between 50 and 59 years old with Graves' hyperthyroidism.

At least ten counts were recorded for this clonotype. The gene calls are TRBV5-6 and TRBJ1-1; D not certain. Trimming pared 1 base from V and 5 bases from J, leaving 9 bases between. This CDR3 contains 13 residues. From germline, CDR1 is SGHDT and CDR2 YYEEEE. The CDR3: CASSLKPGTEAFF. The CDR3 DNA is TGTGCCAGCAGCTTGAAGCCTGGGACTGAAGCTTTCTTT.

This clonotype was counted many times. This chain links TRBV20-1 with TRBJ2-7; 7 bases are a match to TRBD1. Germline lookup yields CDR1 DFQATT and CDR2 SNEGSKA (reference sequence). This CDR3 has 15 residues. V was clipped by 0 bases and J by 0 bases; unmatched bases: 5. CDR3 amino acids: CSAREEGGFSYEQYF. The DNA for the CDR3 is TGCAGTGCTAGAGAGGAAGGGGGCTTCTCCTACGAGCAGTACTTC.

This clonotype turned up a few times. The rearrangement uses TRBV28 and TRBJ2-7, with D possibly matching TRBD2 (5 bases). Germline V gene sequence: CDR1 MDHEN, CDR2 SYDVKM. V gave up 6 bases and J gave up 8 bases, with 17 bases separating them. The length of the CDR3 is 13 residues. This CDR3 is CASRSGVGKKQYF. The CDR3 region has the DNA TGTGCCAGCAGGTCCGGGGTAGGTAAGAAGCAGTACTTC.

This clonotype was seen repeatedly, ten times or more. The chain joins TRBV28 to TRBJ2-1; 14 bases line up with TRBD2. This CDR3 spans 16 amino acids. Looked up from germline, CDR1 is MDHEN and CDR2 is SYDVKM. V lost 4 bases and J lost 7; bases outside the gene matches: 6. CDR3 bases: TGTGCCAGCAGTTCCATGACTAGCGGGAGGGGAAATGAGCAGTTCTTC. The encoded protein is CASSSMTSGRGNEQFF.

There are many counts of this clonotype. V and J are TRBV4-1 and TRBJ1-5; D may be TRBD1 (5 bases). Germline V CDR1 and CDR2: MGHRA, YSYEKL. The CDR3 covers 15 residues. V lost 6 bases and J 3 bases, leaving 15 bases between the germline ends. CDR3 nucleotides: TGCGCCAGCAGATCGGCAGGGAATGCCAATCAGCCCCAGCATTTT. It codes for CASRSAGNANQPQHF.

This clonotype was picked up a small number of times. The chain has TRBV6-2 or TRBV6-3 and TRBJ2-1; TRBD2 matches 8 bases. Trimming took 2 bases from V and 4 from J; bases not matched to a gene: 13. The CDR3 contains 18 residues. Germline V lookup: CDR1 MNHEY, CDR2 SVGEGT. CDR3: CASSYQGIGRGGYNEQFF. DNA of the CDR3: TGTGCCAGCAGTTACCAGGGGATCGGGAGGGGAGGATACAATGAGCAGTTCTTC.

The chain joins TRBV5-1 to TRBJ1-4; D is undetermined. Germline CDR1 is SGHRS and CDR2 is YFSETQ. V lost 1 base, J lost 5 bases, and 12 bases lay in between. There are 15 residues in the CDR3. For the CDR3, the DNA is TGCGCCAGCAGCTTGTATAGGGCGGGAAATGAAAAACTGTTTTTT. This gives the protein CASSLYRAGNEKLFF. Full variable domain (rest looked up from reference TRBV5-1 and TRBJ1-4): KAGVTQTPRYLIKTRGQQVTLSCSPISGHRSVSWYQQTPGQGLQFLFEYFSETQRNKGNFPGRFSGRQFSNSRSEMNVSTLELGDSALYLCASSLYRAGNEKLFFGSGTQLSVL.